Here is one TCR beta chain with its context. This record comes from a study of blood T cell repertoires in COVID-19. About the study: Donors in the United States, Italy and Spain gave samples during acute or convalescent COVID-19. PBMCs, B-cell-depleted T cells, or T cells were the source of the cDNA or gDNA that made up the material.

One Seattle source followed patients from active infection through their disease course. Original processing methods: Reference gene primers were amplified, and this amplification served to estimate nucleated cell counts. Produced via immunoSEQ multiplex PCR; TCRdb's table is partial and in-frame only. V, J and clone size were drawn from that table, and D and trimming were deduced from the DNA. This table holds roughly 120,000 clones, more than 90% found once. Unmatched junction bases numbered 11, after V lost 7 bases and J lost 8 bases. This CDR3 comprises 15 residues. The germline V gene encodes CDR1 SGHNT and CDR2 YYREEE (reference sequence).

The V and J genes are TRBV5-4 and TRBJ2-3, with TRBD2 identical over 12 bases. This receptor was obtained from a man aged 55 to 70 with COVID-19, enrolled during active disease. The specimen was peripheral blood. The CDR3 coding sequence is TGTGCCAGCCGGCCGACTAGCGGGAGCAACCCTACGCAGTATTTT. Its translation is CASRPTSGSNPTQYF.